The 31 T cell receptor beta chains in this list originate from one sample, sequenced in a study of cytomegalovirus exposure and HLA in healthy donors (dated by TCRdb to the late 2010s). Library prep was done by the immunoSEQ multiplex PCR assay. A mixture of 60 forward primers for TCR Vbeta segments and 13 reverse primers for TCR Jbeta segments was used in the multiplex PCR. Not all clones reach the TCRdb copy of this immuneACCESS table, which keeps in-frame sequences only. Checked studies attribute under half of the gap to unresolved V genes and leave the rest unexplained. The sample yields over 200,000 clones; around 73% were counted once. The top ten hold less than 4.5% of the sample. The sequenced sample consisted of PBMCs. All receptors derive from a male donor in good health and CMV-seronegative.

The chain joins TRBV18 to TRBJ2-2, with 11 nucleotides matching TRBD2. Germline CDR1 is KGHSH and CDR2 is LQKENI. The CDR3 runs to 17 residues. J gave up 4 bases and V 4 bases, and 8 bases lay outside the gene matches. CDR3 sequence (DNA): TGTGCCAGCTCACGGACCGGGACTAGCGGACGCACCGGGGAGCTGTTTTTT. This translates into CASSRTGTSGRTGELFF.

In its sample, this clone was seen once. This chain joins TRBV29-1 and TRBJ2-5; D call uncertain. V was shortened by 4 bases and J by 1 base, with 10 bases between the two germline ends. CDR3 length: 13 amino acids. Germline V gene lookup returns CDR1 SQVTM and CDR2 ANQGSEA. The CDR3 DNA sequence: TGCAGCGTTGCCCCCAGGCTCCAAGAGACCCAGTACTTC. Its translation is CSVAPRLQETQYF.

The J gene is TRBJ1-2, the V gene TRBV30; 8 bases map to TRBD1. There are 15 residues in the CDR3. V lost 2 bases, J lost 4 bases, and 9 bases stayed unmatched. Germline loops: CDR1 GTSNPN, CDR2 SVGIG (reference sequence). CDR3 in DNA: TGTGCCTGGAGTAGGAGGACAGGGAAAATCTATGGCTACACCTTC. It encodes CAWSRRTGKIYGYTF.

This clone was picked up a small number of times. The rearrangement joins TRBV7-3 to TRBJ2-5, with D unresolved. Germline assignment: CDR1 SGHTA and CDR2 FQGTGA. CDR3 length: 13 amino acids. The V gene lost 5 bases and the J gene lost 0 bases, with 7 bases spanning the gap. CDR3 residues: CASSMTYQETQYF. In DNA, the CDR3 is TGTGCCAGCAGCATGACATACCAAGAGACCCAGTACTTC.

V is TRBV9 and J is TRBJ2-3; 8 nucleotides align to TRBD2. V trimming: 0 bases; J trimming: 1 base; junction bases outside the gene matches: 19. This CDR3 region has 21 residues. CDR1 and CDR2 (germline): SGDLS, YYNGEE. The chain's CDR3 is CASSVGVTSGPYHGRTDTQYF. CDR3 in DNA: TGTGCCAGCAGCGTAGGGGTAACTAGCGGTCCCTACCATGGACGCACAGATACGCAGTATTTT.

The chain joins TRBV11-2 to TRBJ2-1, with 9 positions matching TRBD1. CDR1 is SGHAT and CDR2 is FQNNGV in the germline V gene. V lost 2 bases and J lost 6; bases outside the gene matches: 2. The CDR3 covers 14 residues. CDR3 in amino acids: CASSLWTGANEQFF. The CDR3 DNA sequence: TGTGCCAGCAGCTTATGGACAGGGGCCAATGAGCAGTTCTTC.

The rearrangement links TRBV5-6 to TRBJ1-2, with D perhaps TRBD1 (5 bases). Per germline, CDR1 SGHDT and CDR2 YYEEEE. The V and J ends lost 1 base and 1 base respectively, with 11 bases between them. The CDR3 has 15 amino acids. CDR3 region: CASSLPRGSNYGYTF. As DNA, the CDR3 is TGTGCCAGCAGCTTGCCCCGGGGGAGTAACTATGGCTACACCTTC.

DNA for the CDR3: TGTGCCAGCAGCTTAGCGCTAGGGGGAGAGCAGTTCTTC. This gives the protein CASSLALGGEQFF. The chain links TRBV7-9 to TRBJ2-1, with a tentative D call TRBD1 (6 bases). The CDR3 consists of 13 residues. V dropped 0 bases and J dropped 10 bases, with 10 bases sitting between them. Germline CDR1 is SEHNR and CDR2 is FQNEAQ (reference sequence). Supplemented by reference TRBV7-9 and TRBJ2-1, the full variable domain reads DTGVSQNPRHKITKRGQNVTFRCDPISEHNRLYWYRQTLGQGPEFLTYFQNEAQLEKSRLLSDRFSAERPKGSFSTLEIQRTEQGDSAMYLCASSLALGGEQFFGPGTRLTVL.

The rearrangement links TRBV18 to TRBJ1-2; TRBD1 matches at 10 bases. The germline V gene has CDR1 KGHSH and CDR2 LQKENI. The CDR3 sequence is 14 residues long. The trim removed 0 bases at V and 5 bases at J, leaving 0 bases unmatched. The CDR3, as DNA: TGTGCCAGCTCACCACCGGGACAGGGGTATGGCTACACCTTC. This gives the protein CASSPPGQGYGYTF.

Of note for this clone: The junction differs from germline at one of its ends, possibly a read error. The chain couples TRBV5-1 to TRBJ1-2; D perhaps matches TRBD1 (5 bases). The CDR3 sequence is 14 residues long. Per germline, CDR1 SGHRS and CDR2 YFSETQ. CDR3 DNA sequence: TGCGCCAGCAGCCCAGGGTCGATCAGCCTGGAATACAACTTC. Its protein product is CASSPGSISLEYNF.

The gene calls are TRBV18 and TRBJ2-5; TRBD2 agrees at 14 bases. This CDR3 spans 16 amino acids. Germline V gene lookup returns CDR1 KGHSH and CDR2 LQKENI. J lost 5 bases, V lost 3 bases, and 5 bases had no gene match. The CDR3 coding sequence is TGTGCCAGCTCACCGGCGGGACTAGCGGGAGAGGAGACCCAGTACTTC. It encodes CASSPAGLAGEETQYF.

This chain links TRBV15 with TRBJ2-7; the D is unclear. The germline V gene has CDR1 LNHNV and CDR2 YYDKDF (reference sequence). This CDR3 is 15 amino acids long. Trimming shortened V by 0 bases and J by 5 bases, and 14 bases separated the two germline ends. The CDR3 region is CATSRDPGALDEQYF. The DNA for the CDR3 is TGTGCCACCAGCAGAGATCCCGGAGCCCTCGACGAGCAGTACTTC.

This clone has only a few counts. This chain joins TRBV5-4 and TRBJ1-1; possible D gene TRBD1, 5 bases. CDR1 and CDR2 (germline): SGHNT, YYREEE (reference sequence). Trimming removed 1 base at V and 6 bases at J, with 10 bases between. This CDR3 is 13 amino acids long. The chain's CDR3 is CASSLKGLAEAFF. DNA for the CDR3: TGTGCCAGCAGCTTGAAGGGGCTCGCTGAAGCTTTCTTT.

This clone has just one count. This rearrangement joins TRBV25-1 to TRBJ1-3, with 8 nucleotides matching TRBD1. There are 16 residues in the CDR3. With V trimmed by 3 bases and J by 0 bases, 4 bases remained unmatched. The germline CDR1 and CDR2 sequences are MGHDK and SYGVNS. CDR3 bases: TGTGCCAGCAGTGAGAACAGGGGGAGCTCTGGAAACACCATATATTTT. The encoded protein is CASSENRGSSGNTIYF.

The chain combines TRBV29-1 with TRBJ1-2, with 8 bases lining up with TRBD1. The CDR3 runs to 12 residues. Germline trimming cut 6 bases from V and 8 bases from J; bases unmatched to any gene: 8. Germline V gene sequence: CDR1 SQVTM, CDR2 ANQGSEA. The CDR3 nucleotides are TGCAGCGTCGGATCCGGGACAGGCGGCTACACCTTC. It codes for CSVGSGTGGYTF.

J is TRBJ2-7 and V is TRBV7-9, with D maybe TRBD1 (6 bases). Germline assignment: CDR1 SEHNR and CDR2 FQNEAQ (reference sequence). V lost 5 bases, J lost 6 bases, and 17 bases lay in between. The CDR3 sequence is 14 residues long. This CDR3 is CASSPDRTLTEQYF. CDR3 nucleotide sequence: TGTGCCAGCAGCCCCGACAGGACCCTGACCGAGCAGTACTTC.

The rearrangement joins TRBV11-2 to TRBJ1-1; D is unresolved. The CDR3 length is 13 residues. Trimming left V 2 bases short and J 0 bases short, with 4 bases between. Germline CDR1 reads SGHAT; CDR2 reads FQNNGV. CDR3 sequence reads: CASSLPVNTEAFF. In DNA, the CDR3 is TGTGCCAGCAGCTTACCAGTGAACACTGAAGCTTTCTTT.

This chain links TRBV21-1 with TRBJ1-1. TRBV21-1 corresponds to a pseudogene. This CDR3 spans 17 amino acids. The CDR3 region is CASSYTAPREGNTEAFF. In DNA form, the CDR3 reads TGTGCCAGCAGTTACACTGCCCCCAGGGAGGGGAACACTGAAGCTTTCTTT.

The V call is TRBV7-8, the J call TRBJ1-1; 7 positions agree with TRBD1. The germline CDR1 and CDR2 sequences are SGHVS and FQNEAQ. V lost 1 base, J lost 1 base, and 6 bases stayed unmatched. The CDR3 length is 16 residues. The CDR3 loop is CASSLVGGTENTEAFF. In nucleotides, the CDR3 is TGTGCCAGCAGCTTAGTTGGGGGGACAGAGAACACTGAAGCTTTCTTT.

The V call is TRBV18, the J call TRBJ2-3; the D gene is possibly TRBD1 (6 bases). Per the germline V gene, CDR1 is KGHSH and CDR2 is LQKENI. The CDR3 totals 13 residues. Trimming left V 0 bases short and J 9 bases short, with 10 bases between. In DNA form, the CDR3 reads TGTGCCAGCTCACCACCGCTCAGGGGCACGCAGTATTTT. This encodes CASSPPLRGTQYF. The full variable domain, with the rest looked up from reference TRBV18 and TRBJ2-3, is NAGVMQNPRHLVRRRGQEARLRCSPMKGHSHVYWYRQLPEEGLKFMVYLQKENIIDESGMPKERFSAEFPKEGPSILRIQQVVRGDSAAYFCASSPPLRGTQYFGPGTRLTVL.

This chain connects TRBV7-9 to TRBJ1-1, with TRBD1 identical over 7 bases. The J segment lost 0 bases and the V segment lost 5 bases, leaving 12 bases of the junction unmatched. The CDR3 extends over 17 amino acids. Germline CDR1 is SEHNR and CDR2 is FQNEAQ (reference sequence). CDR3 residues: CASSTTRQGRMNTEAFF. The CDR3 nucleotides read TGTGCCAGCAGCACAACTCGACAGGGTCGGATGAACACTGAAGCTTTCTTT.

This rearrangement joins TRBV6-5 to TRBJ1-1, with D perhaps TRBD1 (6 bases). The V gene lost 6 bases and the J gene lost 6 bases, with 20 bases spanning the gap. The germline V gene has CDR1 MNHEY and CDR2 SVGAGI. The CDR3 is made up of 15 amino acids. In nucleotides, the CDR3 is TGTGCCAGCAGCTATTCCCAGGGGCGCGTGTCTGAAGCTTTCTTT. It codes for CASSYSQGRVSEAFF.

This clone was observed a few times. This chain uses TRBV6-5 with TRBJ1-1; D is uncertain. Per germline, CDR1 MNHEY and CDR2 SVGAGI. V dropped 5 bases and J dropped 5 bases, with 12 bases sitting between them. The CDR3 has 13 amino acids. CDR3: CASSGREETEAFF. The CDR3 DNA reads TGTGCCAGCAGTGGGAGGGAGGAAACTGAAGCTTTCTTT.

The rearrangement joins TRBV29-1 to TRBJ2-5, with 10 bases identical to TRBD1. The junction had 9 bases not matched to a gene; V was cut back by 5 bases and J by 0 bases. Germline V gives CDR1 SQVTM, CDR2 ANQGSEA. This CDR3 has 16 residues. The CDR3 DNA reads TGCAGCGTTTGGGGACAGGGGCCCTCGTACCAAGAGACCCAGTACTTC. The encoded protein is CSVWGQGPSYQETQYF.

The CDR3 here is CASSYTSGQSGYTF. CDR3 nucleotides: TGTGCCAGCAGCTACACCTCGGGACAAAGTGGCTACACCTTC. The chain recombines TRBV9 with TRBJ1-2, with D perhaps matching TRBD1 (6 bases). V was trimmed by 4 bases and J by 7 bases, leaving 17 bases between them. The CDR3 runs to 14 residues. Per germline, CDR1 SGDLS and CDR2 YYNGEE.

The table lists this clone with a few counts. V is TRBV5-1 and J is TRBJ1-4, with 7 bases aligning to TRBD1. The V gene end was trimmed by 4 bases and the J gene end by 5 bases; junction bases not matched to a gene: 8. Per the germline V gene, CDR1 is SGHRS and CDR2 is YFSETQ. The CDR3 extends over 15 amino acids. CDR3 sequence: CASSHSGQRNEKLFF. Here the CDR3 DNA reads TGCGCCAGCAGCCACTCGGGACAGCGGAATGAAAAACTGTTTTTT.

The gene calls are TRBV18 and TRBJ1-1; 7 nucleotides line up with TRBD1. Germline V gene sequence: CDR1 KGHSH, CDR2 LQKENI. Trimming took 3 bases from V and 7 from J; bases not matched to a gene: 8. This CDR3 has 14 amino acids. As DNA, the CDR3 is TGTGCCAGCTCACCGGAAACAGGGGCCCTTGAAGCTTTCTTT. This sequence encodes CASSPETGALEAFF.

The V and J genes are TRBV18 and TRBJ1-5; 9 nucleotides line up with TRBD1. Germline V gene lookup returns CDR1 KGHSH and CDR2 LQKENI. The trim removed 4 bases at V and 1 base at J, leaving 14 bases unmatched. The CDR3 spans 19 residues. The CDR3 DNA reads TGTGCCAGCTCACTCATGGGGCGGACAGGGGTCGGAAGCAATCAGCCCCAGCATTTT. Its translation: CASSLMGRTGVGSNQPQHF.

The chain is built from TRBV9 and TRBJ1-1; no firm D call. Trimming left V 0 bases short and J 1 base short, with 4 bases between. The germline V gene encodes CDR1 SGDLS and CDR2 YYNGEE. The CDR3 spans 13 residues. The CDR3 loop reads CASSVDTNTEAFF. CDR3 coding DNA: TGTGCCAGCAGCGTAGACACGAACACTGAAGCTTTCTTT.

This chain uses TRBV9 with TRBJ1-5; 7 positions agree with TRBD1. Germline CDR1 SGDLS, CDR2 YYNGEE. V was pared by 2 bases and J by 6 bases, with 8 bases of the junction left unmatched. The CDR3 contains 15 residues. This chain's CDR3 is CASSVSDRAPQPQHF. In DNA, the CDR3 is TGTGCCAGCAGCGTGTCAGACAGGGCCCCTCAGCCCCAGCATTTT.

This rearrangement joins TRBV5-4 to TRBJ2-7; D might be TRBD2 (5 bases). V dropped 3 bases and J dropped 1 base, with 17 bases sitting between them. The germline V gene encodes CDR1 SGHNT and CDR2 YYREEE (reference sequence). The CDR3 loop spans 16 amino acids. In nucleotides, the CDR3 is TGTGCCAGCAGCTCCCTCGGTCTAGCAGATTCCTACGAGCAGTACTTC. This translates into CASSSLGLADSYEQYF.